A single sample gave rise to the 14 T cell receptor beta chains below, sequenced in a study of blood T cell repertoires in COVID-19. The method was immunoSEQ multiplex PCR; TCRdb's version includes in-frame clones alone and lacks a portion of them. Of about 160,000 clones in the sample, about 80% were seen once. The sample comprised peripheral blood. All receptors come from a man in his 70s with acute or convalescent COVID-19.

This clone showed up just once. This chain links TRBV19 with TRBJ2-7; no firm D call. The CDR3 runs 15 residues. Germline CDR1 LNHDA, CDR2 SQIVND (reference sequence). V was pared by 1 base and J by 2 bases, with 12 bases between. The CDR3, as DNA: TGTGCCAGTAGTATAGTGGCAGACTCTCCCTACGAGCAGTACTTC. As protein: CASSIVADSPYEQYF.

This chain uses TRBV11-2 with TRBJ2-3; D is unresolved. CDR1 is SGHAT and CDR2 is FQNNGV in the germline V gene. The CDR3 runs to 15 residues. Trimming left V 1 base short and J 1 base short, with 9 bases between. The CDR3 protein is CASSLAGVGTDTQYF. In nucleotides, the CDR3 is TGTGCCAGCAGCTTAGCGGGTGTGGGCACAGATACGCAGTATTTT.

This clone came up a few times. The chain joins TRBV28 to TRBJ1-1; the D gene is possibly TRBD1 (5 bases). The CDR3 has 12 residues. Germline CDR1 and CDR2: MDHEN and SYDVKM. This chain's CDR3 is CRVGLSNTEAFF. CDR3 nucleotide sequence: TGTCGGGTGGGACTCTCAAACACTGAAGCTTTCTTT.

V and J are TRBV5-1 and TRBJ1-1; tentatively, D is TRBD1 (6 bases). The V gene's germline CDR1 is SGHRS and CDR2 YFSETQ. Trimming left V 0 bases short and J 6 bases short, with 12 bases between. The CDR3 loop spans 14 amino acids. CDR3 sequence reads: CASSLEVTGPEAFF. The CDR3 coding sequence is TGCGCCAGCAGCTTGGAGGTGACAGGACCTGAAGCTTTCTTT.

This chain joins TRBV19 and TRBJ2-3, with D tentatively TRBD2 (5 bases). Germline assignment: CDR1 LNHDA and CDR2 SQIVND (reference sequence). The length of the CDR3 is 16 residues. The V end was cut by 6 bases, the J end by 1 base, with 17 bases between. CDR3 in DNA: TGTGCCAGTAGGCCCGGCGGACGGGGAGGCACAGATACGCAGTATTTT. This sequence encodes CASRPGGRGGTDTQYF.

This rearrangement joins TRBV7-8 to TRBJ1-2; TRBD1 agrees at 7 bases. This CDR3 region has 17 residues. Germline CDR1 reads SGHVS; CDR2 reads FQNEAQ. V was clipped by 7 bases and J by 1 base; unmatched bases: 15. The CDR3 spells CASIKDPGTEINYGYTF. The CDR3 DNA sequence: TGTGCCAGCATCAAAGATCCCGGGACAGAAATTAACTATGGCTACACCTTC.

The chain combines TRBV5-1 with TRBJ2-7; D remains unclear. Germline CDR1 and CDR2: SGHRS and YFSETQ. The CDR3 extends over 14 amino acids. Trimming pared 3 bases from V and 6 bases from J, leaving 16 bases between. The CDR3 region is CASSSQSPTGEQYF. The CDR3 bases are TGCGCCAGCAGCTCCCAATCTCCAACGGGCGAGCAGTACTTC.

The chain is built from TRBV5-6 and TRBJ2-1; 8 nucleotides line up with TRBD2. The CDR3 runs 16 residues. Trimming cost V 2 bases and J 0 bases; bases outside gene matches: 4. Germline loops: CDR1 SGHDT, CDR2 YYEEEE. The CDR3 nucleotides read TGTGCCAGCAGCTTACCCACTAGCGGCTCCTACAATGAGCAGTTCTTC. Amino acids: CASSLPTSGSYNEQFF. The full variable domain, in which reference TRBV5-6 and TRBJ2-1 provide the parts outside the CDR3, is DAGVTQSPTHLIKTRGQQVTLRCSPKSGHDTVSWYQQALGQGPQFIFQYYEEEERQRGNFPDRFSGHQFPNYSSELNVNALLLGDSALYLCASSLPTSGSYNEQFFGPGTRLTVL.

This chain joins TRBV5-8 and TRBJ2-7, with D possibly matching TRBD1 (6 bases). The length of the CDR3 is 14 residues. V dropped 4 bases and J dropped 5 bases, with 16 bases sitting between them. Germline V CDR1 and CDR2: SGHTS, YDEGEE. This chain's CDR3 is CASSRTATRNEQYF. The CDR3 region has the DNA TGTGCCAGCAGCCGGACAGCTACGAGGAACGAGCAGTACTTC. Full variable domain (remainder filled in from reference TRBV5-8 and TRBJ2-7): EAGVTQSPTHLIKTRGQQATLRCSPISGHTSVYWYQQALGLGLQFLLWYDEGEERNRGNFPPRFSGRQFPNYSSELNVNALELEDSALYLCASSRTATRNEQYFGPGTRLTVT.

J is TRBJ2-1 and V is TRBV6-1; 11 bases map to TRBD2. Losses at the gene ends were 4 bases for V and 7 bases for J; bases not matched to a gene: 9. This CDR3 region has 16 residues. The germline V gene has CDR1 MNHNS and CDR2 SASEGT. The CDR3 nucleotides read TGTGCCAGCAGTGGGACTAGCGGGTCCTTGTCGAATGAGCAGTTCTTC. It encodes CASSGTSGSLSNEQFF.

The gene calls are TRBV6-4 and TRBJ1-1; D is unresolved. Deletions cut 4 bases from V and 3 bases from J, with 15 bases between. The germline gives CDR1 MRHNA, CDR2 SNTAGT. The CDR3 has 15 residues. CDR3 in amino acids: CASSGGSLSDTEAFF. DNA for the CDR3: TGTGCCAGCAGTGGAGGCAGTCTCTCAGACACTGAAGCTTTCTTT.

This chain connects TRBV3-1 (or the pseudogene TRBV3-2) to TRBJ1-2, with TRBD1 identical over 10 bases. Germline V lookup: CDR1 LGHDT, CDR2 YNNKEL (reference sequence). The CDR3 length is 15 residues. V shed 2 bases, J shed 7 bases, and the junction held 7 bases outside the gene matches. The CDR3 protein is CASSQPGQGIFGYTF. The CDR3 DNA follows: TGTGCCAGCAGCCAACCGGGACAGGGGATATTTGGCTACACCTTC.

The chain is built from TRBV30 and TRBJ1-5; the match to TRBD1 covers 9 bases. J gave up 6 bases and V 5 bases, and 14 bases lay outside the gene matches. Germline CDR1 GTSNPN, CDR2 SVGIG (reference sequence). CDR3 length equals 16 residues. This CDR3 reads CAWGGPGTGSIQPQHF. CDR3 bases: TGTGCCTGGGGGGGACCTGGGACAGGGTCGATTCAGCCCCAGCATTTT.

The CDR3 DNA sequence: TGCGCCAGCAGCTTGGCAGGGGTGGGGCGGTCACCCCTCCACTTT. It is translated as CASSLAGVGRSPLHF. The chain uses TRBV5-1 and TRBJ1-6; TRBD1 is a possible D gene (6 bases). V was pared by 0 bases and J by 10 bases, with 14 bases between. Germline V gives CDR1 SGHRS, CDR2 YFSETQ. This CDR3 contains 15 residues.